This TCR beta chain stems from a study of CD8+CD57+ T cells in acquired aplastic anemia. Looking at the study overall: The study obtained an average of roughly 3 ug of DNA from sorted CD4+ and CD8+ cells.

TCR beta VDJ and CDR3 were profiled, and genomic DNA was the template. TCRdb passed the reads through MiXCR, listing each CDR3 protein once. The table shows a few hundred thousand distinct CDR3 sequences, with roughly 64% occurring only once. V dropped 0 bases and J dropped 4; count of bases not matched to a gene: 4. The CDR3 is 17 amino acids. Germline values: CDR1 ENHRY, CDR2 SYGVKD. The chain recombines TRBV10-3 with TRBJ2-1; 12 bases fit TRBD2. Sequenced material: sorted CD4+, CD8+, or CD8+CD57+ T cells (not recorded which) from PBMCs. This TCR came from a human donor in good health, serving as a control. Here the CDR3 DNA reads TGTGCCATCAGTGAGTCCCCTAGCGGGAGGGCTTACAATGAGCAGTTCTTC. Its translation is CAISESPSGRAYNEQFF.